Sequencing of this TCR beta chain was carried out in a study of T cell repertoires in cytomegalovirus infection. Turning to the study itself: The authors used CMV epitopes that were HLA-C-restricted (recently identified) and HLA-B-restricted (well studied).

Broader study findings: Within the response measured ex vivo, HLA-C-restricted CMV-specific TCR beta clonotypes were dominant. Adding up the frequency of public TCR beta families identified people who carried CMV plus the relevant HLA.

This clonotype was seen ten or more times. Its antigen is currently unknown. CDR1 SGHVS and CDR2 FNYEAQ come from the germline V gene. The ends were cut back, 1 base at V and 2 bases at J, with 12 bases in the middle. The CDR3 loop spans 17 amino acids. A single record per CDR3 protein comes from TCRdb applying MiXCR to the reads. The repertoire holds about 900,000 distinct CDR3 sequences, with 31% as singletons. The input for sequencing was cultured CD8+ T cells from PBMCs, taken from culture after CMV antigen stimulation. This TCR was recovered from a human donor in good health (CMV status not recorded). Some clones in this sample may be carry-over from other donors' samples. The gene calls are TRBV7-6 and TRBJ2-6; maybe TRBD2 (6 bases). This CDR3 reads CASSLGPGGAGANVLTF. The CDR3 DNA follows: TGTGCCAGCAGCTTAGGCCCAGGAGGGGCTGGGGCCAACGTCCTGACTTTC.